The T cell receptor beta chain described here comes from a study of OX40 agonist ivuxolimab in advanced cancers. In the study overall: Cancers in dose escalation were hepatocellular, melanoma, renal cell and head and neck. Partial responses, seen in three patients, involved one hepatocellular carcinoma and two cutaneous melanomas.

General study results and limits: Blood T cells, both CD4+ and CD8+, expanded clonally by week 6 at 0.1 to 3.0 mg/kg. CD8+ T cells averaged more expanded clones than CD4+.

Assay: immunoSEQ multiplex PCR; the TCRdb copy retains only in-frame clones and omits some. The sample includes roughly 80,000 clones, over 75% of them seen just once. Trimming shortened V by 2 bases and J by 0 bases, and 5 bases separated the two germline ends. Germline values: CDR1 SGDLS, CDR2 YYNGEE. CDR3 length: 13 residues. As regards this clone: Its antigen is not identified.

The rearrangement joins TRBV9 to TRBJ1-2; no reliable D call. This specimen was CD4+ or CD8+ T cells sorted from blood, taken in a trial of the OX40 agonist ivuxolimab. The sequence derives from an adult with an advanced solid tumor such as melanoma, head and neck, liver or kidney cancer. The CDR3: CASSVAPNYGYTF. The CDR3 DNA reads as TGTGCCAGCAGCGTCGCACCTAACTATGGCTACACCTTC.